This TCR beta chain was retrieved from a study of vaccination and CD4 T cells after COVID-19. Study-wide points: Convalescent patients' median share of reactive clones seen only post-vaccination was around 86%.

Per the germline V gene, CDR1 is MGHDK and CDR2 is SYGVNS. V dropped 1 base and J dropped 2 bases, with 8 bases sitting between them. The CDR3 sequence is 14 residues long. Concerning this clonotype itself: Antigen specificity is unknown.

Treatment in this sample: roughly ten-day PBMC culture with coronavirus spike peptide pools or control peptides (ViraFEST assay). Oncomine TCR Beta short-read sequencing was applied to DNA from cultured CD4+ T cells. TCRdb reprocessed the PCR reads via MiXCR and lists one record per CDR3 protein. The sample consists of under 25,000 distinct CDR3 sequences, about 40% of them appearing once. This clonotype originated in a human donor who had recovered from COVID-19. This sample comprised CD4+ T cells from blood, cultured in vitro, obtained before SARS-CoV-2 vaccination. V and J are TRBV25-1 and TRBJ1-2, with D hard to call. CDR3 DNA sequence: TGTGCCAGCAGTGAATCTGGAGAGAACTATGGCTACACCTTC. Translation: CASSESGENYGYTF.